Below, 21 T cell receptor beta chains from the same sample are listed, as sequenced in a study of blood T cell repertoires in COVID-19. Data came from immunoSEQ multiplex PCR; TCRdb stores just in-frame clones and leaves some out. The table lists 140,000 or so clones, roughly 86% of them singletons, with 0.95% in the top ten. The sample consisted of peripheral blood. These receptor sequences come from a woman aged 45 to 65 with acute or convalescent COVID-19.

This sequence joins TRBV30 and TRBJ1-2; 10 bases fit TRBD1. Germline-derived CDR1 and CDR2 are GTSNPN and SVGIG (reference sequence). Losses at the gene ends were 3 bases for V and 4 bases for J; bases not matched to a gene: 5. This CDR3 spans 14 amino acids. Here the CDR3 DNA reads TGTGCCTGGAGCGGACAGGGGGAGCGCTATGGCTACACCTTC. The encoded protein is CAWSGQGERYGYTF.

The V gene is TRBV7-6, the J gene TRBJ1-1; D might be TRBD1 (5 bases). With 1 base removed from V and 0 bases from J, the gap between germline ends came to 18 bases. Per the germline V gene, CDR1 is SGHVS and CDR2 is FNYEAQ. The CDR3 is 18 amino acids. The CDR3 nucleotides read TGTGCCAGCAGCTTAGAAAATTTCCCCAGGGAGGTGAACACTGAAGCTTTCTTT. It is translated as CASSLENFPREVNTEAFF.

The gene calls are TRBV5-4 and TRBJ1-1, with 8 bases matching TRBD1. Germline V gives CDR1 SGHNT, CDR2 YYREEE (reference sequence). This CDR3 has 13 residues. V lost 4 bases, J lost 10 bases, and 9 bases stayed unmatched. The CDR3 spells CASSEVTGVGAFF. CDR3 coding DNA: TGTGCCAGCAGCGAGGTGACAGGGGTGGGAGCTTTCTTT.

The V call is TRBV25-1, the J call TRBJ2-1; 9 bases map to TRBD1. The CDR3 is 17 amino acids. The germline CDR1 and CDR2 sequences are MGHDK and SYGVNS. After removal of 2 bases from V and 5 bases from J, the junction contained 10 bases not matched to a gene. As DNA, the CDR3 is TGTGCCAGCAGTGAAAGGTACAGGGGGCGGACCCACAATGAGCAGTTCTTC. Translated: CASSERYRGRTHNEQFF.

This chain joins TRBV19 and TRBJ1-1; 11 bases fit TRBD1. The V gene end was trimmed by 3 bases and the J gene end by 3 bases; junction bases not matched to a gene: 6. Germline-derived CDR1 and CDR2 are LNHDA and SQIVND (reference sequence). The CDR3 loop spans 16 amino acids. CDR3 region: CASSIGVGQGDTEAFF. As DNA, the CDR3 is TGTGCCAGTAGTATTGGAGTGGGACAGGGGGACACTGAAGCTTTCTTT.

This chain joins TRBV15 and TRBJ1-2; TRBD1 agrees at 8 bases. The germline V gene has CDR1 LNHNV and CDR2 YYDKDF (reference sequence). Losses at the gene ends were 0 bases for V and 8 bases for J; bases not matched to a gene: 2. This CDR3 comprises 13 residues. In DNA, the CDR3 is TGTGCCACCAGCAGAGATTGGGACAGGGGCTACACCTTC. This codes for CATSRDWDRGYTF.

V and J are TRBV7-2 and TRBJ2-7; the match to TRBD2 covers 12 bases. V lost 5 bases to trimming and J lost 5 bases; unmatched junction nucleotides: 7. The CDR3 length is 15 residues. The V gene's germline CDR1 is SGHTA and CDR2 FQGNSA. CDR3 in amino acids: CASSPTSGGFDEQYF. DNA of the CDR3: TGTGCCAGCAGCCCTACTAGCGGGGGGTTCGACGAGCAGTACTTC.

The chain carries TRBV6-5 and TRBJ1-2; D perhaps matches TRBD1 (5 bases). Trimming took off 0 bases at V and 2 bases at J, with 13 bases between the two ends. The CDR3 runs 16 residues. Per germline, CDR1 MNHEY and CDR2 SVGAGI. The CDR3 sequence: CASSYSRQPTNYGYTF. The CDR3 region has the DNA TGTGCCAGCAGTTACTCAAGACAGCCGACAAACTATGGCTACACCTTC.

The chain recombines TRBV5-1 with TRBJ2-1, with D perhaps TRBD2 (5 bases). The CDR3 has 14 residues. Germline CDR1 and CDR2: SGHRS and YFSETQ. Trimming took off 0 bases at V and 4 bases at J, with 8 bases between the two ends. The DNA for the CDR3 is TGCGCCAGCAGCTTGGGGACTGGGTACAATGAGCAGTTCTTC. Translated: CASSLGTGYNEQFF.

Here the CDR3 reads CASSDRGPSSGNTIYF. In DNA, the CDR3 is TGTGCCAGTAGTGATAGGGGGCCGAGCTCTGGAAACACCATATATTTT. The chain carries TRBV19 and TRBJ1-3; TRBD1 matches at 7 bases. There are 16 residues in the CDR3. Germline V gives CDR1 LNHDA, CDR2 SQIVND (reference sequence). With V trimmed by 5 bases and J by 0 bases, 7 bases remained unmatched. The whole variable domain, remainder taken from reference TRBV19 and TRBJ1-3, is DGGITQSPKYLFRKEGQNVTLSCEQNLNHDAMYWYRQDPGQGLRLIYYSQIVNDFQKGDIAEGYSVSREKKESFPLTVTSAQKNPTAFYLCASSDRGPSSGNTIYFGEGSWLTVV.

This clone appeared once. The chain is built from TRBV6-5 and TRBJ1-2; D ambiguous. From germline, CDR1 is MNHEY and CDR2 SVGAGI. CDR3 size: 13 residues. The V end was cut by 10 bases, the J end by 4 bases, with 16 bases between. In nucleotides, the CDR3 is TGTGCCACCTCTCCTGGGCTGATCTATGGCTACACCTTC. It translates to CATSPGLIYGYTF.

This clone appeared once. This chain joins TRBV6-5 and TRBJ2-6; D ambiguous. CDR1 MNHEY and CDR2 SVGAGI come from the germline V gene. Trimming left V 4 bases short and J 0 bases short, with 10 bases between. The CDR3 spans 16 residues. The CDR3: CASSSLDFSGANVLTF. In DNA, the CDR3 is TGTGCCAGCAGTTCCCTAGACTTCTCTGGGGCCAACGTCCTGACTTTC.

J is TRBJ1-5 and V is TRBV19; D gene ambiguous. CDR3 length: 13 amino acids. V lost 3 bases to trimming and J lost 6 bases, with 9 bases between them. Germline V gene lookup returns CDR1 LNHDA and CDR2 SQIVND (reference sequence). In DNA form, the CDR3 reads TGTGCCAGTAGTATTAGGCAGCGTCAGCCCCAGCATTTT. It encodes CASSIRQRQPQHF.

The chain carries TRBV30 and TRBJ1-2, with TRBD1 matching 7 bases. After removal of 1 base from V and 8 bases from J, the junction contained 7 bases not matched to a gene. The CDR3 covers 13 residues. The germline CDR1 and CDR2 sequences are GTSNPN and SVGIG (reference sequence). The CDR3 sequence is CAWSDLTGRGYTF. The CDR3 nucleotides are TGTGCCTGGAGTGATTTGACAGGGAGAGGCTACACCTTC.

The chain carries TRBV19 and TRBJ1-1, with no clear D. Per germline, CDR1 LNHDA and CDR2 SQIVND (reference sequence). The length of the CDR3 is 14 residues. The V and J ends lost 3 bases and 2 bases respectively, with 10 bases between them. Here the CDR3 reads CASSMWAPNTEAFF. In DNA, the CDR3 is TGTGCCAGTAGTATGTGGGCCCCCAACACTGAAGCTTTCTTT.

The chain is built from TRBV9 and TRBJ2-7, with 9 positions matching TRBD2. This CDR3 is 16 amino acids long. V gave up 4 bases and J gave up 3 bases; unmatched junction bases: 11. Per germline, CDR1 SGDLS and CDR2 YYNGEE. CDR3 residues: CASSPGGRTSVYEQYF. CDR3 in DNA: TGTGCCAGCAGCCCTGGGGGCCGGACTAGCGTCTACGAGCAGTACTTC.

This clone was seen a handful of times. The chain's CDR3 is CSVRFSNTEAFF. CDR3 nucleotides: TGCAGCGTTCGCTTTAGTAACACTGAAGCTTTCTTT. V gene TRBV29-1 combines with J gene TRBJ1-1, with unresolved D. Trimming cost V 5 bases and J 2 bases, with 9 bases left between them. Germline V gives CDR1 SQVTM, CDR2 ANQGSEA. The CDR3 has 12 amino acids. The full variable domain, rest sourced from reference TRBV29-1 and TRBJ1-1, is SAVISQKPSRDICQRGTSLTIQCQVDSQVTMMFWYRQQPGQSLTLIATANQGSEATYESGFVIDKFPISRPNLTFSTLTVSNMSPEDSSIYLCSVRFSNTEAFFGQGTRLTVV.

The CDR3 DNA is TGTGCCACCTCACGCGCTAGCTCCTACGAGCAGTACTTC. This codes for CATSRASSYEQYF. The chain combines TRBV27 with TRBJ2-7; D remains unclear. The CDR3 runs 13 residues. The germline V and J ends were trimmed by 10 bases and 0 bases, with 13 bases remaining between them. Germline V gene sequence: CDR1 MNHEY, CDR2 SMNVEV (reference sequence).

Here the CDR3 DNA reads TGCAGCGTTGGTGAGGTCGAGCAGTACTTC. Its translation is CSVGEVEQYF. This chain uses TRBV29-1 with TRBJ2-7; D gene uncertain. The V end lost 4 bases, the J end lost 6 bases, and 7 bases lay between the germline ends. Germline V gene data show CDR1 as SQVTM and CDR2 as ANQGSEA. CDR3 length: 10 amino acids.

The gene calls are TRBV19 and TRBJ2-7; 9 bases map to TRBD1. The ends lost 4 bases at V and 1 base at J; junction bases unmatched: 5. There are 15 residues in the CDR3. Germline V gene data show CDR1 as LNHDA and CDR2 as SQIVND (reference sequence). The CDR3 is CASSRPGQGSYEQYF. DNA of the CDR3: TGTGCCAGTAGTAGACCGGGACAGGGTTCCTACGAGCAGTACTTC. The variable domain in full, completed from reference TRBV19 and TRBJ2-7, reads DGGITQSPKYLFRKEGQNVTLSCEQNLNHDAMYWYRQDPGQGLRLIYYSQIVNDFQKGDIAEGYSVSREKKESFPLTVTSAQKNPTAFYLCASSRPGQGSYEQYFGPGTRLTVT.

A few counts support this clone. The V call is TRBV19, the J call TRBJ1-5, with a tentative D call TRBD1 (5 bases). Per germline, CDR1 LNHDA and CDR2 SQIVND (reference sequence). Trimming removed 2 bases from V and 2 bases from J, with 7 bases in between. The CDR3 totals 14 residues. CDR3 sequence: CASSIKGGNQPQHF. The CDR3 bases are TGTGCCAGTAGTATAAAAGGGGGCAATCAGCCCCAGCATTTT.